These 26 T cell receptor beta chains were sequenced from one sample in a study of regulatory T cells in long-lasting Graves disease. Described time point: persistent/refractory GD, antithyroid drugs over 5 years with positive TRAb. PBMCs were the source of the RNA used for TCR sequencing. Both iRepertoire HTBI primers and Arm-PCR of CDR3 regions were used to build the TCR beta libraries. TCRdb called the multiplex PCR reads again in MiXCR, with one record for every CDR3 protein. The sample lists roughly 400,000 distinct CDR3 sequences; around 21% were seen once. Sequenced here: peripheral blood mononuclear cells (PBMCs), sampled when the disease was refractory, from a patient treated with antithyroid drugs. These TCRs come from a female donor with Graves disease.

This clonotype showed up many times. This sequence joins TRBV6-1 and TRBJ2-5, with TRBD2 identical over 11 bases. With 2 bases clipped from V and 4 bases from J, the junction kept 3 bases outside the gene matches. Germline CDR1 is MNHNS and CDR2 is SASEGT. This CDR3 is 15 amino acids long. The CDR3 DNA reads TGTGCCAGCAGTGAACTAGCGGGAGGTGGAGAGACCCAGTACTTC. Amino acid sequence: CASSELAGGGETQYF.

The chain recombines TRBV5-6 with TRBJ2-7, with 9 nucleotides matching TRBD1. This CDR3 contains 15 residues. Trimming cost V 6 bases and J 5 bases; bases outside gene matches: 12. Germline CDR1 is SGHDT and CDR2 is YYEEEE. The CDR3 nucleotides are TGTGCCAGCACCGAAAGCGGGACAGGGATCCACGAGCAGTACTTC. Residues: CASTESGTGIHEQYF.

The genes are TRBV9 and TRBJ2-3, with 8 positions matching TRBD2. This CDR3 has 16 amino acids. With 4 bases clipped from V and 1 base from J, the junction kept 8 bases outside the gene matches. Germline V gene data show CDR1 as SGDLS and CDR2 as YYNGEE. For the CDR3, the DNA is TGTGCCAGCAGCCCCTCAACGGGAGGGGGCACAGATACGCAGTATTTT. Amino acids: CASSPSTGGGTDTQYF. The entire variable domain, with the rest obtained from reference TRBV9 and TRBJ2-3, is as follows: DSGVTQTPKHLITATGQRVTLRCSPRSGDLSVYWYQQSLDQGLQFLIQYYNGEERAKGNILERFSAQQFPDLHSELNLSSLELGDSALYFCASSPSTGGGTDTQYFGPGTRLTVL.

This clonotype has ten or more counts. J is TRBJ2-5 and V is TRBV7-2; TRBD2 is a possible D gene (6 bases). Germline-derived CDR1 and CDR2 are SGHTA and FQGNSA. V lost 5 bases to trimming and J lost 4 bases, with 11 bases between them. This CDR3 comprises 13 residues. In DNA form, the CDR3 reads TGTGCCAGCAGCGTCGGGAGTGTAGAGACCCAGTACTTC. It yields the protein CASSVGSVETQYF.

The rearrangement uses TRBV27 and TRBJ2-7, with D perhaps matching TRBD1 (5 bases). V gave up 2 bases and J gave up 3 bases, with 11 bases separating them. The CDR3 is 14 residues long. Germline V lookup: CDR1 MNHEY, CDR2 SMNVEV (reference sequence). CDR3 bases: TGTGCCAGCAGTTTACAGGGTGGCCACTACGAGCAGTACTTC. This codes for CASSLQGGHYEQYF.

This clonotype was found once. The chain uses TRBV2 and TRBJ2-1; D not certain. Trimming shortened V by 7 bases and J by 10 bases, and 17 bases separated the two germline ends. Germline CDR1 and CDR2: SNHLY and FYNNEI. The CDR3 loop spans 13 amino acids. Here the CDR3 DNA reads TGTGCCAGCAAGGTGGGAATGGAATCAGAGCAGTTCTTC. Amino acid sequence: CASKVGMESEQFF.

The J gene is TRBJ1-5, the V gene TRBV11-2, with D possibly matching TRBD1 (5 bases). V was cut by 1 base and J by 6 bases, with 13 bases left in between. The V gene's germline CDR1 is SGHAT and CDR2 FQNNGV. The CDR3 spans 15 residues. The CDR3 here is CASSLGQGRVQPQHF. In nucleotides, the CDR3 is TGTGCCAGCAGCTTAGGGCAGGGACGCGTTCAGCCCCAGCATTTT.

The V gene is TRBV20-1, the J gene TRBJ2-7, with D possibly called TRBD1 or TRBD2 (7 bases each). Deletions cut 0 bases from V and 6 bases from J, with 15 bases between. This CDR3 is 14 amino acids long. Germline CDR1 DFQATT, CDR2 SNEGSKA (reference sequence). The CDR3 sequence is CSARENRGGTEQYF. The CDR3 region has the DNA TGCAGTGCTAGAGAGAACAGGGGAGGGACCGAGCAGTACTTC.

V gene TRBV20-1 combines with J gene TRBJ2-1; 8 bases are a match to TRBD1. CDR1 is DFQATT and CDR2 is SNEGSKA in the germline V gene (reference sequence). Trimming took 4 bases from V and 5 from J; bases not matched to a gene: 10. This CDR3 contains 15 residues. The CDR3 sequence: CSAIYRGNNNNEQFF. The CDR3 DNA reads TGCAGTGCTATCTACAGGGGGAATAATAACAATGAGCAGTTCTTC.

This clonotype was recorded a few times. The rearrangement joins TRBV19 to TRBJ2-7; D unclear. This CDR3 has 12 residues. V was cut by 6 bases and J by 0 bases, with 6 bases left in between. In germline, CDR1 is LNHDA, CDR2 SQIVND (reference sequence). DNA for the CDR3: TGTGCCAGTAGGGGCATCTCCTACGAGCAGTACTTC. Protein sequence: CASRGISYEQYF.

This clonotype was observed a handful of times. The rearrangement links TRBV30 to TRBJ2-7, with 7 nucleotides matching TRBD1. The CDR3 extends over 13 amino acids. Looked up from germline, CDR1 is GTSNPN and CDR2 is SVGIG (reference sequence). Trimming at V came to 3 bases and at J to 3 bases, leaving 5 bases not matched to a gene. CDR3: CAWSQGQRYEQYF. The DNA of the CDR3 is TGTGCCTGGAGCCAGGGACAGCGCTACGAGCAGTACTTC.

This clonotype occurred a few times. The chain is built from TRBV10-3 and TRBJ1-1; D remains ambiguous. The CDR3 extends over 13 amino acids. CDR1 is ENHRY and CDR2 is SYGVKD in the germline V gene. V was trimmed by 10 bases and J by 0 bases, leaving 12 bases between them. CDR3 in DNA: TGTGCCACCAAGGCAGATTTGAACACTGAAGCTTTCTTT. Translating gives CATKADLNTEAFF.

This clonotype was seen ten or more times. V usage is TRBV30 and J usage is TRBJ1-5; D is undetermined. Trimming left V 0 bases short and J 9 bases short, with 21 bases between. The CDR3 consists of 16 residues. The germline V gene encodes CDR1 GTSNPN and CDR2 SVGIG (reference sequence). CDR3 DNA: TGTGCCTGGAGTGTCACTCCCGGGCCTAGTATACGGCCCCAGCATTTT. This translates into CAWSVTPGPSIRPQHF.

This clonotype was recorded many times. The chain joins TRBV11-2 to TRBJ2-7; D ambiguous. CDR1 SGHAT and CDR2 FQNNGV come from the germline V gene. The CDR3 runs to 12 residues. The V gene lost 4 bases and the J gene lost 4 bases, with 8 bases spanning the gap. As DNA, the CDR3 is TGTGCCAGCAGCTCGTGGGCTTACGAGCAGTACTTC. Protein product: CASSSWAYEQYF.

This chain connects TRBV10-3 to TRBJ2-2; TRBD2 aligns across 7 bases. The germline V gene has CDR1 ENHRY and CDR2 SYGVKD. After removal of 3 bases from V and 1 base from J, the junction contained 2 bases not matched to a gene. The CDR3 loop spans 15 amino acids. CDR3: CAISEIAGNTGELFF. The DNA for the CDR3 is TGTGCCATCAGTGAAATAGCGGGGAACACCGGGGAGCTGTTTTTT.

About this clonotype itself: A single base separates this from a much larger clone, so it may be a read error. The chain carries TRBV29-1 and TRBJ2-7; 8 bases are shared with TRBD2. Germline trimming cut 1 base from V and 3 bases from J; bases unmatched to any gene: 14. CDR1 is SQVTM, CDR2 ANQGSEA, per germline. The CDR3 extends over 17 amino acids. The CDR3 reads CSVEGVVGISGNYEQYF. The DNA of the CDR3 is TGCAGCGTTGAAGGGGTAGTTGGGATTAGCGGGAACTACGAGCAGTACTTC.

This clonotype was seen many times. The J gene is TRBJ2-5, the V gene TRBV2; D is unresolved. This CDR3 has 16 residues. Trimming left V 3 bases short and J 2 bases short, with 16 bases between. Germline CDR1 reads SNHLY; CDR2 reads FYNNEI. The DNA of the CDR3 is TGTGCCAGCAGTGATCCCGAGGACGCGAGTCAAGAGACCCAGTACTTC. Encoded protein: CASSDPEDASQETQYF.

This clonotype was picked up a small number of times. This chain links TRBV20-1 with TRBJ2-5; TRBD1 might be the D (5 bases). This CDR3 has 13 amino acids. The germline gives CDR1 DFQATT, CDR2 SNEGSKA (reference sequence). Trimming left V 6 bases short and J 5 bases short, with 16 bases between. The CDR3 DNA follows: TGCAGTGCCACACAGGTAGTTACGGAGACCCAGTACTTC. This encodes CSATQVVTETQYF.

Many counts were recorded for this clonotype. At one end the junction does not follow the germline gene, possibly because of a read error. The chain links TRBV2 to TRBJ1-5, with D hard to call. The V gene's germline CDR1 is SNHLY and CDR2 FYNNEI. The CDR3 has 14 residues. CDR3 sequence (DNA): TGTGCCAGCTGTGACTGGGGAAACAATCAGCCCCAGCATTTT. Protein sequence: CASCDWGNNQPQHF.

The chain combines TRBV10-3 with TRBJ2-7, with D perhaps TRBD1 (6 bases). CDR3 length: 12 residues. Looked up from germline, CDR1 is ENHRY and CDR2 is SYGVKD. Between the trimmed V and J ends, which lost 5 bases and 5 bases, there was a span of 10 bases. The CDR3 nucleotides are TGTGCCATCAGTCTCTCAGGGGACGAGCAGTACTTC. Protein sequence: CAISLSGDEQYF.

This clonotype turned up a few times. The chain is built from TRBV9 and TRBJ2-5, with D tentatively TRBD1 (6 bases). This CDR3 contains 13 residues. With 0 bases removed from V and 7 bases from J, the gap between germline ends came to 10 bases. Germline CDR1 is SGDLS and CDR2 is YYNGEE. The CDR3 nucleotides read TGTGCCAGCAGCGTAGAACAGGGTGGGACCCAGTACTTC. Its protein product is CASSVEQGGTQYF.

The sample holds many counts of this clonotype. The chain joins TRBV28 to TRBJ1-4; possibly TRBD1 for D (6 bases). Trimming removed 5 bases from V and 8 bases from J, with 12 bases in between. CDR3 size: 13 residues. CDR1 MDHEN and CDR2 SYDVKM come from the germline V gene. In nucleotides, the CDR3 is TGTGCCAGCAGTACGAACAGGGAGGAAAAACTGTTTTTT. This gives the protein CASSTNREEKLFF.

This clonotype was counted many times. CDR3 sequence: CASSAQQGNTEAFF. The CDR3 DNA follows: TGTGCCAGCAGTGCACAGCAGGGGAACACTGAAGCTTTCTTT. The genes are TRBV6-1 and TRBJ1-1; D possibly corresponds to TRBD1 (5 bases). With 4 bases removed from V and 1 base from J, the gap between germline ends came to 10 bases. Germline V gene lookup returns CDR1 MNHNS and CDR2 SASEGT. The CDR3 sequence is 14 residues long.

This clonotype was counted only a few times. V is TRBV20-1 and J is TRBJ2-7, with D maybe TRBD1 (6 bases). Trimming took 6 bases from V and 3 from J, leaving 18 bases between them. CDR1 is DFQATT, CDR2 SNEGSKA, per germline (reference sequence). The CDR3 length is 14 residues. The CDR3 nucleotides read TGCAGTGCCCCGACCGGGACAAGAAACTACGAGCAGTACTTC. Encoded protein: CSAPTGTRNYEQYF.

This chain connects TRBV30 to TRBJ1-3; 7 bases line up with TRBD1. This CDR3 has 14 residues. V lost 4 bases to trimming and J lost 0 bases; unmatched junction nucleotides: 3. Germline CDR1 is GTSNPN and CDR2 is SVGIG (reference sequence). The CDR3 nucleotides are TGTGCCTGGACAGGGGGGATCTCTGGAAACACCATATATTTT. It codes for CAWTGGISGNTIYF.

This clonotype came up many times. In DNA form, the CDR3 reads TGTGCCAGCAGCCGTAGCGGGACCTACGAGCAGTACTTC. Residues: CASSRSGTYEQYF. The gene calls are TRBV11-2 and TRBJ2-7; TRBD2 aligns across 8 bases. Unmatched junction bases numbered 2, after V lost 5 bases and J lost 2 bases. CDR3 size: 13 residues. The germline gives CDR1 SGHAT, CDR2 FQNNGV.